The source of this T cell receptor (beta chain) is a study of shared clonotypes between healthy human individuals. The assay was immunoSEQ multiplex PCR, and TCRdb's table has in-frame clones only and misses some. The sample lists about 2.1 million clones; about 93% were seen once. CD8 cells regarded as naive lacked CD45RO, were positively chosen for CCR7, and omitted terminally differentiated effector memory CD45RA+ cells. The clonotype comes from a man between 18 and 35 years old in good health. Some clones in this sample may be carry-over from other donors' samples. Sequenced sample: naive CD8+ T cells from PBMCs.

CDR3 sequence: CASSYSWGESTYEQYF. The CDR3 DNA sequence: TGTGCCAGCAGTTACTCGTGGGGGGAAAGTACCTACGAGCAGTACTTC. This chain uses TRBV6-5 with TRBJ2-7; possible D gene TRBD2, 6 bases. This CDR3 has 16 amino acids. Per germline, CDR1 MNHEY and CDR2 SVGAGI. Trimming pared 0 bases from V and 2 bases from J, leaving 14 bases between.